The rows below give T cell receptor beta chains drawn from one sample of a study of post-analysis software for immune sequencing data. TCRdb processed the PCR reads anew with MiXCR; each CDR3 protein has one entry. The sample yields hundreds of thousands of distinct CDR3 sequences, approximately 60% seen once. Source material: blood. The receptor source for this set is a girl aged 2-15 years with multiple sclerosis. Both conserved end residues are part of each CDR3.

length	J	V	CDR3
13	TRBJ2-7	TRBV5-1	CASSFSGGYEQYF
14	TRBJ1-2	TRBV12-3/TRBV12-4	CASSGTATPYGYTF
14	TRBJ1-5	TRBV7-2	CASSQRQAWGPQHF
17	TRBJ2-3	TRBV15	CATSRDRGTSSTDTQYF
15	TRBJ1-5	TRBV29-1	CSVGFLGDSNQPQHF
18	TRBJ2-1	TRBV3-1	CASSSPELWASSKDEQFF
16	TRBJ2-5	TRBV5-1	CASSLSGGLTQETQYF
18	TRBJ2-4	TRBV7-8	CASSLGPYRGRAKNIQYF
13	TRBJ1-2	TRBV30	CAWSAGSGYGYTF
14	TRBJ2-1	TRBV19	CASIRGIGYNEQFF
17	TRBJ2-1	TRBV4-1	CASNHLLSTGEGDEQFF
16	TRBJ2-1	TRBV3-1	CASSRLTSGNYNEQFF
16	TRBJ1-3	TRBV12-5	CASGLAKSRSGNTIYF
15	TRBJ2-1	TRBV5-4	CASSLGGSGSDEQFF
14	TRBJ1-2	TRBV20-1	CSARDRDRDYGYTF
20	TRBJ2-1	TRBV6-5	CASSYPPSGGAVYVGNEQFF
13	TRBJ2-5	TRBV29-1	CSVDTGIQETQYF
14	TRBJ2-1	TRBV5-1	CASSLGGPGNEQFF
13	TRBJ2-1	TRBV5-1	CASMYGVDNEQFF
16	TRBJ2-3	TRBV4-2	CASSPVGTSGTDTRYF
14	TRBJ1-5	TRBV10-2	CASSPTGNNQPQHF
13	TRBJ1-2	TRBV12-3/TRBV12-4	CASRPNKNPGYTF
20	TRBJ2-3	TRBV10-3	CAISFDGPRLAEIGTDTQYF
16	TRBJ2-3	TRBV20-1	CSALSAGKGPPDTQYF
14	TRBJ2-3	TRBV5-5	CASSWGGQGDTQYF
14	TRBJ2-5	TRBV13	CASSSRGGGPTQYF
14	TRBJ1-2	TRBV9	CASSVVVGDYGYTF
14	TRBJ1-1	TRBV5-1	CASSLTGVGTEAFF
14	TRBJ2-7	TRBV12-3/TRBV12-4	CASNLQGRSYEQYF
17	TRBJ2-4	TRBV3-1	CASSQSLGVGAKNIQYF
12	TRBJ2-7	TRBV3-1	CASSHGAYEQYF
15	TRBJ1-1	TRBV9	CASSADRLRNTEAFF
14	TRBJ2-3	TRBV5-1	CASSFRTAVDTQYF
12	TRBJ2-1	TRBV29-1	CSGGLGHSEQFF
14	TRBJ2-1	TRBV6-5	CASSYSMVDNEQFF
15	TRBJ2-7	TRBV20-1	CSAGPQLAGGNEQYF
16	TRBJ2-1	TRBV11-2	CASSPGLIGSYNEQFF
15	TRBJ1-2	TRBV20-1	CSATVISGGGYGYTF
14	TRBJ2-7	TRBV13	CASSRGQVTYEQYF
15	TRBJ2-1	TRBV7-3	CASSLLAGTSWEQFF
14	TRBJ2-3	TRBV25-1	CASSDTPSADTQYF
14	TRBJ1-2	TRBV20-1	CSAGRRRLVDGYTF